Listed below are T cell receptor beta chains from one sample, sequenced in a study of blood T cells in healthy people across ages. Each CDR3 protein gets one entry after TCRdb re-called the 5' RACE reads with MiXCR. The table lists 700,000 or so distinct CDR3 sequences, around two fifths of them singletons. The sequenced sample was blood. The receptors stem from a man at least 80 years old in good health. CDR3s include the opening cysteine and the closing phenylalanine or tryptophan. The order of the fields is D gene, J gene, clone size, V gene, CDR3 protein, CDR3 DNA. The D gene is left open where the match is weak. Clone size is stated in some rows and not others, as once, few, many or a class when expanded.

>TRBD2|TRBJ2-5|few|TRBV15
CATSRATSGIMEETQYF
TGTGCCACCAGCAGAGCGACTAGCGGAATTATGGAGGAGACCCAGTACTTC
>TRBD2|TRBJ2-7|few|TRBV27
CASSLRGGRGTYEQYF
TGTGCCAGCAGTTTAAGAGGCGGGAGGGGAACCTACGAGCAGTACTTC
>TRBD1|TRBJ2-7|few|TRBV7-9
CASSLRPGQGTPYEQYF
TGTGCCAGCAGCTTAAGGCCGGGACAGGGGACTCCCTACGAGCAGTACTTC
>TRBD1|TRBJ2-6|-|TRBV10-2
CASSEIGTGASGANVLTF
TGCGCCAGCAGTGAAATTGGGACAGGCGCCTCTGGGGCCAACGTCCTGACTTTC
>TRBD1|TRBJ1-4|-|TRBV7-9
CASSTGTEPREKLFF
TGTGCCAGCAGCACCGGGACAGAACCCCGTGAAAAACTGTTTTTT
>-|TRBJ1-2|-|TRBV28
CASSLQGRGDYGYTF
TGTGCCAGCAGTTTGCAGGGTCGGGGTGACTATGGCTACACCTTC
>-|TRBJ1-1|once|TRBV18
CASSPTTSTNTEAFF
TGTGCCAGCTCACCGACGACATCGACGAACACTGAAGCTTTCTTT
>TRBD2|TRBJ2-3|-|TRBV27
CASGGSGGTDTQYF
TGTGCCAGCGGGGGTAGCGGGGGCACAGATACGCAGTATTTT
>-|TRBJ2-7|few|TRBV20-1
CSAEQAEKQYF
TGCAGTGCGGAACAGGCGGAAAAGCAGTACTTC
>TRBD1|TRBJ1-2|few|TRBV6-1
CASSELGQGSRIYGYTF
TGTGCCAGCAGTGAACTTGGACAGGGATCCCGAATCTATGGCTACACCTTC
>-|TRBJ2-6|-|TRBV9
CASSPPGDGGCGANVLTF
TGTGCCAGCAGCCCCCCCGGCGATGGAGGGTGCGGGGCCAACGTCCTGACTTTC
>TRBD1|TRBJ1-5|-|TRBV19
CASSTTGGGRQPQHF
TGTGCCAGTAGTACCACAGGGGGCGGAAGGCAGCCCCAGCATTTT
>TRBD1|TRBJ1-5|-|TRBV29-1
CSVETGVNQPQHF
TGCAGCGTTGAAACAGGGGTTAATCAGCCCCAGCATTTT
>-|TRBJ2-3|-|TRBV7-9
CASRTGFSTDTQYF
TGTGCCAGCAGGACAGGCTTTAGCACAGATACGCAGTATTTT
>TRBD2|TRBJ2-2|-|TRBV6-1
CASSEAALAGATGELFF
TGTGCCAGCAGTGAGGCAGCACTAGCGGGGGCTACCGGGGAGCTGTTTTTT
>TRBD2|TRBJ2-7|few|TRBV7-3
CASSSLAGGPHEQYF
TGTGCCAGCAGTTCCTTAGCGGGAGGGCCCCACGAGCAGTACTTC
>-|TRBJ2-3|-|TRBV3-1
CASSQDLSIPGDTQYF
TGTGCCAGCAGCCAAGATTTAAGCATCCCTGGGGATACGCAGTATTTT
>TRBD2|TRBJ2-1|-|TRBV27
CASSPRGLAASYNEQFF
TGTGCCAGCAGTCCGAGGGGACTAGCGGCCTCCTACAATGAGCAGTTCTTC
>TRBD2|TRBJ2-5|many|TRBV3-1
CASSRSGTSRETQYF
TGTGCCAGCAGCCGTTCCGGGACTAGTCGGGAGACCCAGTACTTC
>TRBD2|TRBJ2-1|-|TRBV9
CASSLTTSNEQFF
TGTGCCAGCAGCCTAACGACTAGCAACGAGCAGTTCTTC
>-|TRBJ1-4|few|TRBV29-1
CSHAGGATNEKLFF
TGCAGCCACGCCGGGGGGGCAACTAATGAAAAACTGTTTTTT
>TRBD2|TRBJ2-1|-|TRBV15
CATSRRRTSGLSYNEQFF
TGTGCCACCAGCAGACGCCGGACTAGCGGCCTTTCCTACAATGAGCAGTTCTTC
>TRBD2|TRBJ2-2|-|TRBV20-1
CSARRTSLTGELFF
TGCAGTGCTAGGAGGACTAGCCTCACCGGGGAGCTGTTTTTT
>-|TRBJ1-2|-|TRBV24-1
CATSDSTENYGYTF
TGTGCCACCAGTGATTCGACTGAGAACTATGGCTACACCTTC
>TRBD2|TRBJ2-3|-|TRBV20-1
CSAAGTSVSTDTQYF
TGCAGTGCCGCCGGGACTAGCGTCAGCACAGATACGCAGTATTTT
>-|TRBJ2-5|few|TRBV20-1
CSASLGTQQYF
TGCAGTGCTAGTCTGGGGACACAGCAGTACTTC
>-|TRBJ1-2|few|TRBV14
CASSHDRKNYGYTF
TGTGCCAGCAGCCATGACAGGAAAAACTATGGCTACACCTTC
>-|TRBJ2-7|few|TRBV20-1
CSGGVWGEQYF
TGCAGTGGGGGGGTCTGGGGCGAGCAGTACTTC
>TRBD1|TRBJ1-2|few|TRBV29-1
CSVESTGGELGYGYTF
TGCAGCGTTGAATCGACAGGGGGCGAACTAGGGTACGGCTACACCTTC
>TRBD2|TRBJ2-1|few|TRBV7-2
CASSCGGFSYNEQFF
TGTGCCAGCAGCTGCGGGGGGTTCTCCTACAATGAGCAGTTCTTC
>TRBD2|TRBJ2-5|-|TRBV20-1
CSANSGTSGGMGNEQYF
TGCAGTGCTAACTCCGGGACTAGCGGAGGTATGGGCAATGAGCAGTACTTC
>TRBD1|TRBJ1-2|many|TRBV7-2
CASSPDRRINYGYTF
TGTGCCAGCAGCCCGGACAGGCGAATAAACTATGGCTACACCTTC
>-|TRBJ2-5|many|TRBV29-1
CSVTQGFETQYF
TGCAGCGTTACTCAGGGGTTCGAGACCCAGTACTTC
>-|TRBJ2-5|once|TRBV7-8
CASSSPQFGGETQYF
TGTGCCAGCAGCTCCCCCCAGTTCGGGGGAGAGACCCAGTACTTC
>-|TRBJ2-7|-|TRBV10-2
CASSHPGPAVPYEQYF
TGCGCCAGCAGCCACCCGGGACCAGCGGTACCCTACGAGCAGTACTTC
>-|TRBJ1-1|many|TRBV6-5
CASSYVRTANTEAFF
TGTGCCAGCAGTTACGTGAGGACGGCGAACACTGAAGCTTTCTTT
>TRBD2|TRBJ2-3|-|TRBV10-1
CASSERSSGGWAQYF
TGCGCCAGCAGTGAGCGGTCTAGCGGGGGGTGGGCGCAGTATTTT
>-|TRBJ2-1|-|TRBV23-1
CASSPADTDDQPPYNEQFF
TGCGCCAGCAGCCCGGCGGACACAGACGACCAGCCTCCCTACAATGAGCAGTTCTTC
>-|TRBJ2-5|-|TRBV24-1
CATSDFVEDIQETQYF
TGTGCCACCAGTGATTTTGTGGAGGACATCCAAGAGACCCAGTACTTC
>-|TRBJ2-1|-|TRBV2
CASRNNHGYNEQFF
TGTGCCAGCAGAAACAATCACGGTTACAATGAGCAGTTCTTC
>TRBD2|TRBJ2-1|few|TRBV11-2
CASSIGLGPKSYNEQFF
TGTGCCAGCAGCATTGGACTAGGTCCGAAGTCTTACAATGAGCAGTTCTTC
>TRBD2|TRBJ2-3|-|TRBV9
CASNRGRGTSGTDTQYF
TGTGCCAGCAACCGCGGGAGGGGGACTAGCGGCACAGATACGCAGTATTTT
>TRBD1|TRBJ1-2|-|TRBV7-8
CASRQIPGQGRDGYTF
TGTGCCAGCAGACAGATTCCGGGACAGGGAAGAGACGGCTACACCTTC
>-|TRBJ2-7|-|TRBV18
CASSPTTTTYEQYF
TGTGCCAGCTCACCAACGACTACGACCTACGAGCAGTACTTC
>-|TRBJ1-4|-|TRBV2
CASTRTSHNEKLFF
TGTGCCAGCACTCGGACAAGTCATAATGAAAAACTGTTTTTT
>-|TRBJ1-2|few|TRBV29-1
CSVDPSGDYGYTF
TGCAGCGTTGATCCTTCCGGAGACTATGGCTACACCTTC
>-|TRBJ1-5|-|TRBV7-2
CASNYYGGNQPQHF
TGTGCCAGCAATTACTATGGGGGGAATCAGCCCCAGCATTTT
>-|TRBJ2-5|few|TRBV6-5
CASSSNSLGQETQYF
TGTGCCAGCAGTTCCAACTCTTTGGGACAAGAGACCCAGTACTTC